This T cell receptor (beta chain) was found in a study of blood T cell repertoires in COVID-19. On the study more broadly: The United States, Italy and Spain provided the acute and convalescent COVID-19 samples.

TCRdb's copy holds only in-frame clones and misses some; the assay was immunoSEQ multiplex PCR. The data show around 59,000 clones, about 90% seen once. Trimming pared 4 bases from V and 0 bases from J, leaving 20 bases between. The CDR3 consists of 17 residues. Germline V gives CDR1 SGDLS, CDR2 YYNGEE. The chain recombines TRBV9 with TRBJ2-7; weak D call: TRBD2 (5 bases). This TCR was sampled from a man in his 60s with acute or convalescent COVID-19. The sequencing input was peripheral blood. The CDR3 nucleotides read TGTGCCAGCAGCTCCCCCAGGAGGCTTACTTCCTCCTACGAGCAGTACTTC. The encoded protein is CASSSPRRLTSSYEQYF.